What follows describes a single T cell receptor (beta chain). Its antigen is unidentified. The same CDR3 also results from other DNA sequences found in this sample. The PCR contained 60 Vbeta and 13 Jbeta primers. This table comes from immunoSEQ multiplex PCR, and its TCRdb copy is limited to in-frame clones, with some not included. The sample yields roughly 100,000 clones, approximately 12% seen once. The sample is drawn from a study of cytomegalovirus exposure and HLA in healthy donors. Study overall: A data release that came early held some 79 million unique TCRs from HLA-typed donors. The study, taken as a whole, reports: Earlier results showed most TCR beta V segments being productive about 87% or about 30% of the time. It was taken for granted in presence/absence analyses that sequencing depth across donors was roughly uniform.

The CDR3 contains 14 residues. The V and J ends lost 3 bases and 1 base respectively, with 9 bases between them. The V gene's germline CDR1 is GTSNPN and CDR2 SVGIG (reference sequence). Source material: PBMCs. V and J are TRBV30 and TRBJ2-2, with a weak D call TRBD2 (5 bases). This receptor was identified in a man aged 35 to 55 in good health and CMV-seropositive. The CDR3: CAWRGLKNTGELFF. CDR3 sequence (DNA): TGTGCCTGGAGAGGACTCAAGAACACCGGGGAGCTGTTTTTT.